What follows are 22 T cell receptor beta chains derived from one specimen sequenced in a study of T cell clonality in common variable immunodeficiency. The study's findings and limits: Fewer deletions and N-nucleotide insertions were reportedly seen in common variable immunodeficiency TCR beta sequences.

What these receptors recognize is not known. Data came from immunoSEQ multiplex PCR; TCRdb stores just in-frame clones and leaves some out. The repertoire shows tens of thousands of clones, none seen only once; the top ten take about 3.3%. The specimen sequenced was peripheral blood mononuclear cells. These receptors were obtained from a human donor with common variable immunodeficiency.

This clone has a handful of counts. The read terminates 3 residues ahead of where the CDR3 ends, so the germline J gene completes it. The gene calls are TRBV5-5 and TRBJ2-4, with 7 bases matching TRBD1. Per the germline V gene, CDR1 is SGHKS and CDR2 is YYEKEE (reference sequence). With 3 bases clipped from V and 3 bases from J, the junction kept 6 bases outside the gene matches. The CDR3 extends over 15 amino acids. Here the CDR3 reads CASSSTGPSKNIQYF. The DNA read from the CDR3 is TGTGCCAGCAGCTCGACAGGGCCTAGCAAAAACATT.

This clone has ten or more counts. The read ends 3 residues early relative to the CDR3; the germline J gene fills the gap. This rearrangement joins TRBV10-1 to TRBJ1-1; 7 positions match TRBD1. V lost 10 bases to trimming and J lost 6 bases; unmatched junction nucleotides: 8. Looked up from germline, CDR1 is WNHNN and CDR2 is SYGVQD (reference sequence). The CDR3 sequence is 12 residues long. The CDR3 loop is CANIQGLAEAFF. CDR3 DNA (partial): TGCGCCAACATACAGGGGCTTGCTGAA.

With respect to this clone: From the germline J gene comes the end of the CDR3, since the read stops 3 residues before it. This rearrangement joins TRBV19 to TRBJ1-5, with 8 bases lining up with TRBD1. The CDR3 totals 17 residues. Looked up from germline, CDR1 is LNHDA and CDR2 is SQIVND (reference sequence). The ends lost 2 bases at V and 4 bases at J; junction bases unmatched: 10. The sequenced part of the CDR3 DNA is TGTGCCAGTAGTATACCCTCAGGACAGGGCGTTAATCAGCCC. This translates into CASSIPSGQGVNQP. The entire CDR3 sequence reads CASSIPSGQGVNQPQHF.

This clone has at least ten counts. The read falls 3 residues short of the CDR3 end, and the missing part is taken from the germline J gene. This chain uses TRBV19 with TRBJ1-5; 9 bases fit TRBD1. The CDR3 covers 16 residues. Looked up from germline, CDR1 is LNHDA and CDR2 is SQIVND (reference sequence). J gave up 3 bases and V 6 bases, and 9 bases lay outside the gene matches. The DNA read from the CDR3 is TGTGCCAGTAGACCCGACAGGGGGTTTATCAATCAGCCC. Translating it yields CASRPDRGFINQP. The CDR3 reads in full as CASRPDRGFINQPQHF.

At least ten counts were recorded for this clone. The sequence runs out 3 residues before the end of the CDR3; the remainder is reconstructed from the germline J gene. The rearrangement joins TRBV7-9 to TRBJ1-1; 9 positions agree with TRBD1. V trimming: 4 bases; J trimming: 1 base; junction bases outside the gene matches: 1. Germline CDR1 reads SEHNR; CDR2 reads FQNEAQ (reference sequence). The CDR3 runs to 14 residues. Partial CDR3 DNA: TGTGCCAGCAGCTCGGGACAGGGGAACACTGAA. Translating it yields CASSSGQGNTE. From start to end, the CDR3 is CASSSGQGNTEAFF.

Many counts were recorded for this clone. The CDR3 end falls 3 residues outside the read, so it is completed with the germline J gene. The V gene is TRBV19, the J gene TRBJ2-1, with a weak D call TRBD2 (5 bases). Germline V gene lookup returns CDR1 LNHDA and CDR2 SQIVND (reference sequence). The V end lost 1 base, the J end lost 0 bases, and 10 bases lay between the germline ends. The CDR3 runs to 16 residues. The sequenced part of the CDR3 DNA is TGTGCCAGTAGTATAGCTCAGCGGAGCTCCTACAATGAG. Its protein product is CASSIAQRSSYNE. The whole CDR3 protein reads CASSIAQRSSYNEQFF. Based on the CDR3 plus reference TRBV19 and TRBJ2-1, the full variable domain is DGGITQSPKYLFRKEGQNVTLSCEQNLNHDAMYWYRQDPGQGLRLIYYSQIVNDFQKGDIAEGYSVSREKKESFPLTVTSAQKNPTAFYLCASSIAQRSSYNEQFFGPGTRLTVL.

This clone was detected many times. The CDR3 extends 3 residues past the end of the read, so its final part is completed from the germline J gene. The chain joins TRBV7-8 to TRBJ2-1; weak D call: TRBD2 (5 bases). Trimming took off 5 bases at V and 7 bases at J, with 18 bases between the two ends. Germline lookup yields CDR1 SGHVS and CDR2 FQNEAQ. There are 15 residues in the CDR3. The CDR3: CASSLGPGSGNEQFF. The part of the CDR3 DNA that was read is TGTGCCAGCAGCCTTGGCCCGGGCAGCGGAAATGAG.

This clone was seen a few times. The DNA read from the CDR3 is TGTGCCAGTAAGGGTGCTGAA. Protein: CASKGAE. From start to end, the CDR3 is CASKGAEAFF. V and J are TRBV19 and TRBJ1-1; the D is unclear. The read is 3 residues too short to cover the CDR3 end, so that end is filled in from the germline J gene. Germline-derived CDR1 and CDR2 are LNHDA and SQIVND (reference sequence). The CDR3 spans 10 residues. Trimming cost V 7 bases and J 6 bases, with 6 bases left between them.

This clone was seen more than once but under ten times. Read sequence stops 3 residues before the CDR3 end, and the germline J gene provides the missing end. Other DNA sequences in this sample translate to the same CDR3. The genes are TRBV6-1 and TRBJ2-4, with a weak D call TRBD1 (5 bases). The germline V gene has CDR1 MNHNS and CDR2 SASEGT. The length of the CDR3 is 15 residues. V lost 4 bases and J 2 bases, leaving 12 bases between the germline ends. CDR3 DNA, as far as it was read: TGTGCCAGCAGTGTGATAGGGGTGTCCAAAAACATT. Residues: CASSVIGVSKNI. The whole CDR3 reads CASSVIGVSKNIQYF.

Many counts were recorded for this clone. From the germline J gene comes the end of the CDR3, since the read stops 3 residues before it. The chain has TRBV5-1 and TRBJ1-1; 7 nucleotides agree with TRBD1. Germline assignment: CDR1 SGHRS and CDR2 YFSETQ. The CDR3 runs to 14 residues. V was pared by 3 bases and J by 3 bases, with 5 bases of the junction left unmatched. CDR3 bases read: TGCGCCAGCAGCTCATGGACAGGAGACACTGAA. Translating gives CASSSWTGDTE. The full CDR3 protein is CASSSWTGDTEAFF.

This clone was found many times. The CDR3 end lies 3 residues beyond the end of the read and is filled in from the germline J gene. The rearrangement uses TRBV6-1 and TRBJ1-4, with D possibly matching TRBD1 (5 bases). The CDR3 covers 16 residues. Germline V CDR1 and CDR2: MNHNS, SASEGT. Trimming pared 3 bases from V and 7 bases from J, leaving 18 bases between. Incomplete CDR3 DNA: TGTGCCAGCAGTGATTCCCAAAGGTCCGGGGGTGAAAAA. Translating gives CASSDSQRSGGEK. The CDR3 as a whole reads CASSDSQRSGGEKLFF.

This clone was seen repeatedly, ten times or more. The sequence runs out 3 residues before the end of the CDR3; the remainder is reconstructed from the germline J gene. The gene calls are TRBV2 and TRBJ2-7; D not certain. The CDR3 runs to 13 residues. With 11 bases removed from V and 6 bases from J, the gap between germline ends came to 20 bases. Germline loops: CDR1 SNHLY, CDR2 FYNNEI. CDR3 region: CACSEWAGREQYF. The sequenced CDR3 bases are TGTGCCTGCTCGGAGTGGGCAGGCCGCGAG.

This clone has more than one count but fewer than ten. The CDR3 here is CASSLRQPQETQYF. The sequenced CDR3 bases are TGCGCCAGCAGCTTGCGACAGCCCCAAGAGACC. The chain combines TRBV5-1 with TRBJ2-5; D possibly corresponds to TRBD1 (5 bases). The read terminates 3 residues before the CDR3 end, so the remaining end is supplied by the germline J gene. V was trimmed by 1 base and J by 1 base, leaving 8 bases between them. From germline, CDR1 is SGHRS and CDR2 YFSETQ. The CDR3 is 14 residues long.

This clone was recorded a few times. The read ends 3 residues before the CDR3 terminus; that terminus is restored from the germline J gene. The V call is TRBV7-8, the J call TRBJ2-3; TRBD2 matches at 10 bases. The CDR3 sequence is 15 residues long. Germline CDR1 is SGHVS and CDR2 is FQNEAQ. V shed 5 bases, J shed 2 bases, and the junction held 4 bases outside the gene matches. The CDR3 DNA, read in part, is TGTGCCAGCAGCCCCCTAGCGGGAGCCACAGATACG. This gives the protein CASSPLAGATDT. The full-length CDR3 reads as CASSPLAGATDTQYF.

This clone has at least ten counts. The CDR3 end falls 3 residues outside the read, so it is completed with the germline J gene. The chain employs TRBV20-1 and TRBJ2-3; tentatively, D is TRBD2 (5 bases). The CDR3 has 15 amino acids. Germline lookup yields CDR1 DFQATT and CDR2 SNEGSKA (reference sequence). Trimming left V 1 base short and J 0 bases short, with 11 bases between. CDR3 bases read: TGCAGTGCTAGAGGCGGTAGCGAAAGCACAGATACG. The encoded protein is CSARGGSESTDT. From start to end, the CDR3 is CSARGGSESTDTQYF.

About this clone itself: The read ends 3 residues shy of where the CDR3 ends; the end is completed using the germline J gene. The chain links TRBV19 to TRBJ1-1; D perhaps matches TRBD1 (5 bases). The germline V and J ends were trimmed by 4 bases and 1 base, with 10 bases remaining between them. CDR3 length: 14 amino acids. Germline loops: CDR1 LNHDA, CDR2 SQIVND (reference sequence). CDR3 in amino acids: CASSRRQQNTEAFF. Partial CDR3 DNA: TGTGCCAGTAGTAGGCGACAGCAGAACACTGAA.

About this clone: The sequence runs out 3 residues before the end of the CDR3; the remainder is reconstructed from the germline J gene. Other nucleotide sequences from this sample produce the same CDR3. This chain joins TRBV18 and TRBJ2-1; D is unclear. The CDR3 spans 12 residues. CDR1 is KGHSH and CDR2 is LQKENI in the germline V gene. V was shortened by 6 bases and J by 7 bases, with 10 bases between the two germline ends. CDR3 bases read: TGTGCCAGCTCCCTAGGAGAGAATGAG. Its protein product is CASSLGENE. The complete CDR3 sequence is CASSLGENEQFF.

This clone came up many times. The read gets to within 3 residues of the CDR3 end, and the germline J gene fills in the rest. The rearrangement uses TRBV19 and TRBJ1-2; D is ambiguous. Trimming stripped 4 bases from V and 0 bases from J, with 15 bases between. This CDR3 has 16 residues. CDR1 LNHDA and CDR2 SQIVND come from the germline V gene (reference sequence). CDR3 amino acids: CASSTTYQVSNYGYTF. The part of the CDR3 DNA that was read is TGTGCCAGTAGTACCACCTATCAAGTATCTAACTATGGC.

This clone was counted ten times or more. The sequenced part of the CDR3 DNA is TGTGCCTGGAAAAACCTGGACAGGGGCGTCCGCAATGAG. It is translated as CAWKNLDRGVRNE. From start to end, the CDR3 is CAWKNLDRGVRNEQFF. The chain recombines TRBV30 with TRBJ2-1, with 9 bases that match TRBD1. The CDR3 extends 3 residues past the end of the read, so its final part is completed from the germline J gene. The CDR3 runs to 16 residues. V lost 4 bases to trimming and J lost 6 bases; unmatched junction nucleotides: 13. Germline-derived CDR1 and CDR2 are GTSNPN and SVGIG (reference sequence).

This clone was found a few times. CDR3 DNA (partial): TGTGCCAGCAGCTACCGGAAGCGGGAGCTTTTCAATGAG. Translation: CASSYRKRELFNE. The CDR3 as a whole reads CASSYRKRELFNEQFF. The chain is built from TRBV6-2 or TRBV6-3 and TRBJ2-1; 8 bases are shared with TRBD2. The CDR3 end is not reached by the read, which stops 3 residues before it; the germline J gene fills it in. The V gene end was trimmed by 6 bases and the J gene end by 6 bases; junction bases not matched to a gene: 13. Germline lookup yields CDR1 MNHEY and CDR2 SVGEGT. This CDR3 spans 16 amino acids.

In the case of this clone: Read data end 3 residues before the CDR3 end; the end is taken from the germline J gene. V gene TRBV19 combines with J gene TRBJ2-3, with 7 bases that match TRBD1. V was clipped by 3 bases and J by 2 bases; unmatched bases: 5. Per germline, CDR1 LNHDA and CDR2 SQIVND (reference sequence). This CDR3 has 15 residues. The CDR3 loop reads CASSMDRFPTDTQYF. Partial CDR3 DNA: TGTGCCAGTAGTATGGACAGGTTTCCCACAGATACG.

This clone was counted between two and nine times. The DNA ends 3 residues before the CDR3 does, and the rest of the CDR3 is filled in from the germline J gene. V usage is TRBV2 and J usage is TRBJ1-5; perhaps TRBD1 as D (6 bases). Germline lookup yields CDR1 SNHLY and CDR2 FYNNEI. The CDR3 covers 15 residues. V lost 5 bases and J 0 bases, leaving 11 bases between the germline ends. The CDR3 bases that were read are TGTGCCAGCAGTCCCGGACAGATTAGCAATCAGCCC. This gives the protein CASSPGQISNQP. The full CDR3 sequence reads CASSPGQISNQPQHF.